This TCR beta chain comes out of a study of CDR3 diversity in severe acne. This clonotype was counted ten times or more. TCRdb fed the PCR reads into MiXCR, producing one record per CDR3 protein. The sample contains 79,000 or so distinct CDR3 sequences, around 54% of which appear only once. The CDR3 contains 14 residues. CDR1 is SEHNR, CDR2 FQNEAQ, per germline (reference sequence). V dropped 4 bases and J dropped 3; count of bases not matched to a gene: 2. The chain links TRBV7-9 to TRBJ2-3; TRBD1 matches at 9 bases. The specimen sequenced was blood. The clonotype originates from a male donor with severe acne vulgaris. CDR3 sequence (DNA): TGTGCCAGCAGCTCGGGACAGGGTACAGATACGCAGTATTTT. Its protein is CASSSGQGTDTQYF.